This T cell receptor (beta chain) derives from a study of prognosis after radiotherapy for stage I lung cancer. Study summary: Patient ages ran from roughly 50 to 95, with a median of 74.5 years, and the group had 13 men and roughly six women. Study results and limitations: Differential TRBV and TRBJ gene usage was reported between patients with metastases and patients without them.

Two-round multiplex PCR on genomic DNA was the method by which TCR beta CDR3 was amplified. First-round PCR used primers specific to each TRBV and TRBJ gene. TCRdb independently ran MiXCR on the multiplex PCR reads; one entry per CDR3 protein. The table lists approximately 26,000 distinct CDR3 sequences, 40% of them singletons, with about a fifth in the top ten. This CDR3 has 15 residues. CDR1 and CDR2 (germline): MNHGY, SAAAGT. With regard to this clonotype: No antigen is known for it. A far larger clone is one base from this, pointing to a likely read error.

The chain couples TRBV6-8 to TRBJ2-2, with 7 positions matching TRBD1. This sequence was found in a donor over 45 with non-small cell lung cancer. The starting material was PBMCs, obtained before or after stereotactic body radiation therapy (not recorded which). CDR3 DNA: TGTGCCAGCATTCTAACACAGGGGCCGACCGAGGAGCTGTTTTTT. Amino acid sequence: CASILTQGPTEELFF.